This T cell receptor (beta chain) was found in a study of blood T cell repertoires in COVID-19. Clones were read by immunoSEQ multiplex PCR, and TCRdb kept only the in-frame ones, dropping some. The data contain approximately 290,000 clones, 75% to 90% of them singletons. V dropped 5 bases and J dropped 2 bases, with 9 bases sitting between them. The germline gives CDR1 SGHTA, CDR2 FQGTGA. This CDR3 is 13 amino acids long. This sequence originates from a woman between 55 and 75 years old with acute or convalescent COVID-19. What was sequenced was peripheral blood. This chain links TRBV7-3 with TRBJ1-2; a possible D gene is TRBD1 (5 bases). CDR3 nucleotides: TGTGCCAGCAGCAGGGGTGCCAACTATGGCTACACCTTC. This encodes CASSRGANYGYTF.